This T cell receptor delta chain was obtained from a study of delta chains in infants with herpesvirus infections (dated by TCRdb to the early 2020s). Some background on the complete study: A Ugandan infant birth cohort was prospectively followed from birth to characterize gammadelta T cell responses to primary cytomegalovirus (CMV) infection. The study searched for a public fetal Vdelta1/Vgamma8 gammadelta TCR clonotype in infants who acquired CMV infection after birth. From PBMC, gammadelta TCRs were sequenced for 15 to 20 CMV-infected infants (one congenitally infected) and roughly 8 CMV-uninfected infants who had sufficient sample available. By approximate age, the infant blood samples fell into groups of 1.5, 4, 8 and 12 months. Previously published Belgian fetal and cord blood gammadelta TCR data were included only for comparison and were not generated in this cohort.

Notes on this clone: It lacks a known antigen. The record has no base qualities; no much larger clone is one base away.

The investigation overall reported the following: Of about 19 CMV-infected infants, several carried the public Vdelta1 clonotype: three infants infected postnatally before 120 days of age and the congenitally infected infant. Presence of the public clonotype at levels below the detection limit might still occur in CMV-uninfected infants. Public-clonotype frequency among Vdelta1 cells appeared to be inversely correlated with age at infection and was observed to decay rapidly, seemingly without persisting beyond around 2 months. Limitations noted by the authors included a small sample size and a lack of race- or environment-matched controls, because nearly all Ugandans acquire CMV before adulthood. The public clonotype was found only at the first time point after infection and was absent in uninfected infants and in those infected after 120 days.

CDR1 and CDR2, looked up from the germline V gene, are TSWWSYY and QGS. Relative to germline, V is 1 base shorter and J is 3 bases shorter, with 9 bases between their ends. The CDR3 starts with the cysteine, ends with the phenylalanine, and has 14 residues. Of all the DNA, just the CDR3 is kept, 42 bases in frame from base 1. In Kampala, Uganda, pregnant women receiving prenatal care were recruited and their infants were enrolled, and documentation of maternal HIV status was required. Home visits to families took place weekly, and collection of infant clinical information, oral swabs and peripheral blood began at 6 weeks of age and was repeated every 4 months after that. Blood was collected in heparin tubes, and PBMC were isolated by Ficoll-Paque density gradient centrifugation and cryopreserved. Library creation used RT-PCR. To generate TCR cDNA, PBMC RNA underwent reverse transcription with SuperScript II using gamma-chain- and delta-chain-specific primers. cDNA was purified with AMPure XP beads, amplified, and indexed with Illumina adapters using the Nextera XT Index Kit. An Illumina MiSeq with a V2 300-cycle kit was used to sequence the gammadelta TCR libraries. Turning to the authors' computational methods: Using MiXCR v2.1.12, CDR3 sequences were assembled, and reads were mapped onto D, J and V genes obtained from GenBank. VDJtools v1.2.1 was used to analyze the repertoires of the CDR3 clonotypes. Clonotypes were called again by TCRdb from the public reads via CATT, and duplicate nucleotide sequences were then merged into one entry. TCRdb's processing, not the authors' own work, is the source of the V and J calls. The sample records about 1,500 delta-chain clones, around a third of which are singletons. Jointly, the top ten make up roughly 8.2% of the sample.

Here the chain combines TRDV1 and TRDJ1; the D gene is unclear. The starting material was peripheral blood, obtained at time point 1 of longitudinal follow-up. The sequence derives from a human donor who was a Ugandan infant, either HIV-exposed or HIV-unexposed (not recorded which). For the CDR3, the sequence is CALGEPITADKLIF. The nucleotides read TGTGCTCTTGGGGAACCCATCACTGCCGATAAACTCATCTTT.